The rows below give T cell receptor beta chains drawn from one sample of a study of glioma-infiltrating T cells. Using its own MiXCR run on the multiplex PCR reads, TCRdb lists one record per CDR3 protein. In the table there are fewer than 200,000 distinct CDR3 sequences, over 30% of which are singletons. The sequenced material came from glioma tissue, nonneoplastic brain tissue, or PBMCs (not recorded which). Receptors were obtained from a human donor with low-grade glioma or glioblastoma, undergoing nonglioma brain surgery, or in good health (not recorded which). Both conserved end residues are part of each CDR3. The D gene is left open where the match is weak. Clone size is not always given. Where it is, it says once, few, many or a class for expanded clones.

abundance	j_gene	len	d_gene	v_gene	CDR3aa	CDR3nt
many	TRBJ2-7	14	-	TRBV4-1	CASSPRAGEYEQYF	TGCGCCAGCAGCCCAAGGGCAGGGGAGTACGAGCAGTACTTC
-	TRBJ2-7	15	TRBD2	TRBV7-7	CASSLVTGGAYEQYF	TGTGCCAGCAGCTTAGTCACGGGAGGGGCCTACGAGCAGTACTTC
-	TRBJ2-7	15	-	TRBV7-8	CASSRGQQASYEQYF	TGTGCCAGCAGCCGTGGACAGCAAGCCTCCTACGAGCAGTACTTC
-	TRBJ2-1	13	-	TRBV12-3/TRBV12-4	CASSFGVAEARFF	TGTGCCAGCAGTTTCGGGGTAGCGGAGGCGCGGTTCTTC
-	TRBJ2-1	13	-	TRBV19	CASSQLAVNEQFF	TGTGCCAGTTCCCAACTAGCAGTAAATGAGCAGTTCTTC
many	TRBJ2-3	14	-	TRBV20-1	CSAPRGGRTDTQYF	TGCAGTGCTCCCCGGGGCGGCCGCACAGATACGCAGTATTTT
many	TRBJ1-5	14	-	TRBV6-2/TRBV6-3	CASSYFRLGRAQHF	TGTGCCAGCAGTTACTTCAGGCTCGGTAGGGCCCAGCATTTT
many	TRBJ2-3	13	-	TRBV28	CASSGSSTDTQYF	TGTGCCAGCAGTGGGAGCTCCACAGATACGCAGTATTTT
-	TRBJ2-1	13	-	TRBV30	CAWSFVRGGEQFF	TGTGCCTGGAGTTTTGTGAGGGGGGGTGAGCAGTTCTTC
-	TRBJ2-7	15	-	TRBV4-1	CASSLNRCRSYEQYF	TGCGCCAGCAGCTTGAACAGGTGCCGCTCCTACGAGCAGTACTTC
many	TRBJ1-5	17	-	TRBV4-1	CASSQMVPPFLNQPQHF	TGCGCCAGCAGCCAAATGGTCCCTCCCTTCCTCAATCAGCCCCAGCATTTT
many	TRBJ1-3	13	-	TRBV19	CASTPAGRNTIYF	TGTGCCAGTACGCCGGCCGGCCGAAACACCATATATTTT
many	TRBJ2-7	16	-	TRBV4-1	CASSPIATGGAYEQYF	TGCGCCAGCAGCCCTATCGCCACGGGGGGCGCTTACGAGCAGTACTTC
many	TRBJ1-5	16	TRBD1	TRBV19	CASSIRTGVSNQPQHF	TGTGCCAGTAGTATACGGACAGGGGTGAGCAATCAGCCCCAGCATTTT
few	TRBJ2-7	15	TRBD2	TRBV19	CASSPRLAGDWEQYF	TGTGCCAGTAGTCCACGACTAGCGGGAGATTGGGAGCAGTACTTC
many	TRBJ2-7	16	TRBD2	TRBV6-1	CASSTRTSGGTYEQYF	TGTGCCAGCAGTACCCGGACTAGCGGAGGGACCTACGAGCAGTACTTC
many	TRBJ1-3	18	TRBD1	TRBV4-3	CASSQRRIQGESGNTIYF	TGCGCCAGCAGCCAAAGGCGAATACAGGGGGAATCGGGAAACACCATATATTTT
many	TRBJ1-2	13	-	TRBV28	CASRVGLMVGYTF	TGTGCCAGCCGAGTCGGCCTCATGGTTGGCTACACCTTC
many	TRBJ2-5	14	-	TRBV25-1	CASSEYKAGETQYF	TGTGCCAGCAGTGAATATAAGGCCGGAGAGACCCAGTACTTC
many	TRBJ1-5	14	-	TRBV19	CASSGRGYNQPQHF	TGTGCCAGTAGTGGCCGGGGCTACAATCAGCCCCAGCATTTT
many	TRBJ2-7	15	TRBD2	TRBV28	CASRPTSGRTYEQYF	TGTGCCAGCAGACCCACTAGCGGGAGGACCTACGAGCAGTACTTC
-	TRBJ2-1	13	TRBD1	TRBV27	CASGGQGDSEQFF	TGTGCCAGCGGCGGACAGGGGGACAGTGAGCAGTTCTTC
many	TRBJ2-5	13	-	TRBV18	CASSPGQQETQYF	TGTGCCAGCTCACCTGGACAGCAAGAGACCCAGTACTTC
many	TRBJ2-3	16	TRBD2	TRBV6-2/TRBV6-3	CASSRTSVGGTDTQYF	TGTGCCAGCAGTCGGACTAGCGTGGGGGGCACAGATACGCAGTATTTT
-	TRBJ2-3	14	-	TRBV20-1	CSARGTADTGTQYF	TGCAGTGCTAGGGGTACTGCAGATACAGGTACGCAGTATTTT
many	TRBJ2-1	16	TRBD2	TRBV6-1	CASKLSGDKAFNEQFF	TGTGCCAGCAAACTTAGCGGGGATAAAGCTTTCAATGAGCAGTTCTTC